These 14 T cell receptor beta chains were all obtained from the same sample, sequenced in a study of identical twins. TCRdb itself ran the 5' RACE reads through MiXCR, one entry per CDR3 protein. In the table there are 500,000 to 600,000 distinct CDR3 sequences, about 20% of which are singletons. These sequences were also reported in another study, on T cells expressing NK-cell markers.

The sequencing sample was made of CD4+ T cells sorted from blood. These receptors all stem from a woman aged 18-35 years in good health.

This clonotype was counted between two and nine times. This rearrangement joins TRBV10-3 to TRBJ1-1, with a possible D match to TRBD1 (6 bases). The CDR3 has 15 residues. Germline V gene sequence: CDR1 ENHRY, CDR2 SYGVKD. Trimming pared 7 bases from V and 3 bases from J, leaving 18 bases between. As DNA, the CDR3 is TGTGCCATCAAGGGGGGGGACGGTAGTGACACTGAAGCTTTCTTT. This codes for CAIKGGDGSDTEAFF.

This clonotype was picked up a small number of times. The genes are TRBV20-1 and TRBJ2-5; TRBD2 matches 7 bases. CDR1 and CDR2 (germline): DFQATT, SNEGSKA (reference sequence). The V and J ends lost 6 bases and 5 bases, in that order; junction bases with no gene match: 9. This CDR3 spans 13 amino acids. CDR3 region: CSALVAGRETQYF. The DNA for the CDR3 is TGCAGTGCATTAGTAGCGGGTCGGGAGACCCAGTACTTC.

This clonotype was counted a few times. V and J are TRBV12-3 or TRBV12-4 and TRBJ1-5; D perhaps matches TRBD1 (6 bases). V dropped 10 bases and J dropped 6 bases, with 19 bases sitting between them. The CDR3 has 14 residues. This CDR3 reads CATTPTGPTQPQHF. The DNA of the CDR3 is TGTGCCACCACCCCCACAGGGCCCACTCAGCCCCAGCATTTT.

The sample holds a few counts of this clonotype. The chain recombines TRBV29-1 with TRBJ1-2; 7 nucleotides agree with TRBD1. The CDR3 extends over 15 amino acids. J was trimmed by 7 bases and V by 7 bases; bases with no gene match: 18. In germline, CDR1 is SQVTM, CDR2 ANQGSEA. This chain's CDR3 is CSGVGSFKGAIGYTF. CDR3 coding DNA: TGCAGCGGCGTGGGATCGTTTAAGGGGGCAATTGGCTACACCTTC.

This clonotype has ten or more counts. CDR3 sequence: CAISESTSQREKLFF. In DNA form, the CDR3 reads TGTGCCATCAGTGAGTCGACCTCACAAAGGGAAAAACTGTTTTTT. The chain is built from TRBV10-3 and TRBJ1-4; D call uncertain. V lost 0 bases, J lost 8 bases, and 13 bases lay in between. The CDR3 extends over 15 amino acids. Per the germline V gene, CDR1 is ENHRY and CDR2 is SYGVKD.

V gene TRBV29-1 combines with J gene TRBJ1-1, with unresolved D. Germline V gene lookup returns CDR1 SQVTM and CDR2 ANQGSEA. V lost 6 bases, J lost 9 bases, and 17 bases lay in between. This CDR3 spans 12 amino acids. The CDR3 nucleotides are TGCAGCGTCCGAGACCCCCGCACCCAAGCTTTCTTT. Amino acid sequence: CSVRDPRTQAFF.

V and J are TRBV19 and TRBJ2-1, with D perhaps matching TRBD1 (6 bases). Germline CDR1 reads LNHDA; CDR2 reads SQIVND (reference sequence). V lost 5 bases and J 5 bases, leaving 16 bases between the germline ends. This CDR3 region has 15 residues. The CDR3 loop is CASSPQPQGHNEQFF. The CDR3 nucleotides read TGTGCCAGTAGTCCACAACCACAGGGTCACAATGAGCAGTTCTTC.

The CDR3 region has the DNA TGCAGTGCAGAAGCGGGGGGGCAAGAGACCCAGTACTTC. Its translation: CSAEAGGQETQYF. The chain uses TRBV20-1 and TRBJ2-5, with TRBD2 matching 10 bases. V lost 6 bases, J lost 2 bases, and 3 bases stayed unmatched. Per germline, CDR1 DFQATT and CDR2 SNEGSKA (reference sequence). This CDR3 has 13 amino acids.

This clonotype has a handful of counts. This chain uses TRBV15 with TRBJ1-4; unclear D gene. The germline gives CDR1 LNHNV, CDR2 YYDKDF (reference sequence). Trimming took off 0 bases at V and 7 bases at J, with 15 bases between the two ends. The CDR3 contains 16 residues. The CDR3 loop reads CATSRDPKGGGEKLFF. CDR3 coding DNA: TGTGCCACCAGCAGAGATCCGAAGGGAGGCGGTGAAAAACTGTTTTTT.

This clonotype came up a few times. This chain links TRBV20-1 with TRBJ2-3, with 13 bases aligning to TRBD2. Looked up from germline, CDR1 is DFQATT and CDR2 is SNEGSKA (reference sequence). CDR3 length equals 15 residues. V dropped 5 bases and J dropped 8; count of bases not matched to a gene: 10. CDR3 protein: CSAGTSGGAKGTQYF. In nucleotides, the CDR3 is TGCAGTGCTGGAACTAGCGGGGGGGCGAAAGGTACGCAGTATTTT.

At least ten counts were recorded for this clonotype. The chain has TRBV11-2 and TRBJ2-3; the D is unclear. The V end lost 3 bases, the J end lost 3 bases, and 10 bases lay between the germline ends. Per germline, CDR1 SGHAT and CDR2 FQNNGV. CDR3 length: 14 amino acids. The CDR3: CASSFTQLTDTQYF. Here the CDR3 DNA reads TGTGCCAGCAGCTTTACCCAACTGACAGATACGCAGTATTTT.

V gene TRBV3-1 combines with J gene TRBJ2-1, with 8 bases fitting TRBD2. Germline trimming cut 4 bases from V and 7 bases from J; bases unmatched to any gene: 12. The CDR3 runs to 16 residues. Germline CDR1 and CDR2: LGHDT and YNNKEL (reference sequence). For the CDR3, the DNA is TGTGCCAGCAGCCTCTACATCGGGGGGGTGAGAAATGAGCAGTTCTTC. Protein product: CASSLYIGGVRNEQFF.

This clonotype was detected only a few times. The V and J genes are TRBV6-1 and TRBJ1-2, with D possibly being TRBD1 (5 bases). Germline V gene lookup returns CDR1 MNHNS and CDR2 SASEGT. Trimming took 6 bases from V and 1 from J, leaving 15 bases between them. The CDR3 consists of 15 residues. Here the CDR3 reads CASSAGGGYNYGYTF. The CDR3 DNA follows: TGTGCCAGCAGCGCGGGGGGGGGATATAACTATGGCTACACCTTC.

The chain joins TRBV7-9 to TRBJ2-5, with no clear D. Per the germline V gene, CDR1 is SEHNR and CDR2 is FQNEAQ (reference sequence). The CDR3 is 14 residues long. Trimming stripped 7 bases from V and 8 bases from J, with 20 bases between. The CDR3 reads CASTQAGSAGTQYF. CDR3 nucleotide sequence: TGTGCCAGCACCCAGGCCGGCTCGGCCGGAACCCAGTACTTC.